The source of this T cell receptor beta chain is a study of regulatory T cells in long-lasting Graves disease. Time point indicated: newly diagnosed GD, antithyroid drugs for less than 3 months. Construction of the TCR library relied on RNA isolated from PBMCs. This clonotype appeared many times. Germline-derived CDR1 and CDR2 are SNHLY and FYNNEI. CDR3 length equals 13 residues. V dropped 6 bases and J dropped 0 bases, with 7 bases sitting between them. To make TCR beta libraries, researchers used iRepertoire HTBI primers and Arm-PCR of CDR3 regions. TCRdb passed the multiplex PCR reads through MiXCR, listing each CDR3 protein once. The table includes 400,000 to 550,000 distinct CDR3 sequences, roughly 15% detected once. The same data also contributed to another study, on T cells in Graves' hyperthyroidism and ophthalmopathy.

This receptor was identified in a woman in her late teens or twenties with Graves disease. The rearrangement links TRBV2 to TRBJ2-3; weak D call: TRBD1 (6 bases). The specimen comprised peripheral blood mononuclear cells (PBMCs), sampled at new diagnosis, from a patient treated with antithyroid drugs. The CDR3 coding sequence is TGTGCCAGCAGAGGACAGAGCACAGATACGCAGTATTTT. This translates into CASRGQSTDTQYF.